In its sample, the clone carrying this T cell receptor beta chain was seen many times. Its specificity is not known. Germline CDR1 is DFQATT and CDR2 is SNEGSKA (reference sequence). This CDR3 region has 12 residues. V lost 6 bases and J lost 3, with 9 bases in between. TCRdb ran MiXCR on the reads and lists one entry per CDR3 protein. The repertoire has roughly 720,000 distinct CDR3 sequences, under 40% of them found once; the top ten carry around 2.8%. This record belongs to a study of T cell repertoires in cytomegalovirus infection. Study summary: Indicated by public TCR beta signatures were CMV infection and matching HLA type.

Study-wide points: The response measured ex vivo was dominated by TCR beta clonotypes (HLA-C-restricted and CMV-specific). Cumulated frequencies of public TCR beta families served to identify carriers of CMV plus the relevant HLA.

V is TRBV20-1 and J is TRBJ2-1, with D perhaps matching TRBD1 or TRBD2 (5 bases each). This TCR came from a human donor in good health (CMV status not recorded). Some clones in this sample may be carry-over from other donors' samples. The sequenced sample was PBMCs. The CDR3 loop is CSARDLYNEQFF. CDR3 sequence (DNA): TGCAGTGCCCGGGACCTCTACAATGAGCAGTTCTTC.